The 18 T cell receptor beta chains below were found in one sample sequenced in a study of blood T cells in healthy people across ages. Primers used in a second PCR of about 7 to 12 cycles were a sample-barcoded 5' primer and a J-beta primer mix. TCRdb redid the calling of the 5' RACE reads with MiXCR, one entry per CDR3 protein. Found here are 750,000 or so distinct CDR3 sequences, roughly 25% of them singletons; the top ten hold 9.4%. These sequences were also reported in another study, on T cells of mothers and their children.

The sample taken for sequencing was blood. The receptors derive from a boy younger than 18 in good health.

This chain's CDR3 is CASSTTTGTSASYEQYF. The CDR3 DNA reads as TGTGCCAGCAGTACGACGACAGGGACTAGCGCCTCCTACGAGCAGTACTTC. The J gene is TRBJ2-7, the V gene TRBV27; TRBD2 agrees at 10 bases. CDR1 MNHEY and CDR2 SMNVEV come from the germline V gene (reference sequence). Trimming at V came to 5 bases and at J to 0 bases, leaving 10 bases not matched to a gene. CDR3 length: 17 residues.

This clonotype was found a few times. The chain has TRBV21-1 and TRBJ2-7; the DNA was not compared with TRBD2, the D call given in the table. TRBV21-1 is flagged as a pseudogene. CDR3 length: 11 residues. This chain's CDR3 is CASSPFREQYF. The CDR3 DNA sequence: TGTGCCAGCAGCCCCTTCCGGGAGCAGTACTTC.

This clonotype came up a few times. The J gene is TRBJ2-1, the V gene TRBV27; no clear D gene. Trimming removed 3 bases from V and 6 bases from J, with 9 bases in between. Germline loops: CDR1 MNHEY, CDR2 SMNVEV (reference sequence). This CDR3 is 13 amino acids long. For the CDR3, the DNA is TGTGCCAGCAGTTTCTTCCCCCGCAATGAGCAGTTCTTC. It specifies CASSFFPRNEQFF.

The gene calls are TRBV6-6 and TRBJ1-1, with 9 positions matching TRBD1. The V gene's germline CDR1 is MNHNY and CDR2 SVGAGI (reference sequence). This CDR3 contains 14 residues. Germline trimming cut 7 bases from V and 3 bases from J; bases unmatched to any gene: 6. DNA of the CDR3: TGTGCCAGCACCGCGGGACAGGGATACACTGAAGCTTTCTTT. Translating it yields CASTAGQGYTEAFF.

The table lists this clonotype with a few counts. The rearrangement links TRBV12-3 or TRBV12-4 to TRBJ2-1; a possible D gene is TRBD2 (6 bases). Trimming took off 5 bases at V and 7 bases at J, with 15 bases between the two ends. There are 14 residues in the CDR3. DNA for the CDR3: TGTGCCAGCAGTCGGGACTGGGGTACTAATGAGCAGTTCTTC. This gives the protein CASSRDWGTNEQFF.

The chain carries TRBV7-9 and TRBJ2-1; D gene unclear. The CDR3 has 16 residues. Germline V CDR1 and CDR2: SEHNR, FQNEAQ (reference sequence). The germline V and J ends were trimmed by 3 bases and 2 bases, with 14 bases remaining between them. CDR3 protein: CASSLSATLTYNEQFF. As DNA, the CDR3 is TGTGCCAGCAGCTTGTCGGCTACACTGACCTACAATGAGCAGTTCTTC. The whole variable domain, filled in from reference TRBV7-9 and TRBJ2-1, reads DTGVSQNPRHKITKRGQNVTFRCDPISEHNRLYWYRQTLGQGPEFLTYFQNEAQLEKSRLLSDRFSAERPKGSFSTLEIQRTEQGDSAMYLCASSLSATLTYNEQFFGPGTRLTVL.

The CDR3 sequence is CSARGLPSTYNEQFF. The CDR3 bases are TGCAGTGCTAGAGGCCTCCCGTCTACCTACAATGAGCAGTTCTTC. The chain has TRBV20-1 and TRBJ2-1; D gene ambiguous. Germline V gene data show CDR1 as DFQATT and CDR2 as SNEGSKA (reference sequence). The CDR3 spans 15 residues. The V gene lost 1 base and the J gene lost 2 bases, with 12 bases spanning the gap.

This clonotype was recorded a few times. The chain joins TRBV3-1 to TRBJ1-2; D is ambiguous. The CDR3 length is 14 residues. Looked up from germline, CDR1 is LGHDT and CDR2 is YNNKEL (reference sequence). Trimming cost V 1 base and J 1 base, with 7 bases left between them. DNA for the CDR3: TGTGCCAGCAGCCAAGTTCTGGGTAACTATGGCTACACCTTC. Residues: CASSQVLGNYGYTF.

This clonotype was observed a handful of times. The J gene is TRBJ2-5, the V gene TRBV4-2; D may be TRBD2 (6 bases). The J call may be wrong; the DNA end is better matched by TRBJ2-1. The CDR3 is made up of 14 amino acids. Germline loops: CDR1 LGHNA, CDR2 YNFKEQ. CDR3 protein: CASSPGAGYNEQFF. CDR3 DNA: TGTGCCAGCAGCCCAGGTGCGGGGTACAATGAGCAGTTCTTC.

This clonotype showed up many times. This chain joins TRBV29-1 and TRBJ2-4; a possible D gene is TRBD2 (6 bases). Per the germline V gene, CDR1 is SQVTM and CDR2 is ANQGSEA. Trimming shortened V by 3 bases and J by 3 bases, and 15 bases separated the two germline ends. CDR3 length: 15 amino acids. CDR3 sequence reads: CSVEGGAIGKNIQYF. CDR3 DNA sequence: TGCAGCGTTGAGGGGGGAGCGATTGGCAAAAACATTCAGTACTTC.

This chain's CDR3 is CASRRSRETQYF. The CDR3 coding sequence is TGTGCCAGCAGACGGTCCAGGGAGACCCAGTACTTC. This sequence joins TRBV21-1 and TRBJ2-5. TRBV21-1 is a pseudogene segment. The CDR3 extends over 12 amino acids.

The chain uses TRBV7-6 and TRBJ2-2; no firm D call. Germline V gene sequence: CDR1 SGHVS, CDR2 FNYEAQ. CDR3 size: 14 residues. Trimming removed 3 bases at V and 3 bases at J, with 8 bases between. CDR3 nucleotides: TGTGCCAGCAGCTTTCCCCCGGACACCGGGGAGCTGTTTTTT. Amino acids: CASSFPPDTGELFF.

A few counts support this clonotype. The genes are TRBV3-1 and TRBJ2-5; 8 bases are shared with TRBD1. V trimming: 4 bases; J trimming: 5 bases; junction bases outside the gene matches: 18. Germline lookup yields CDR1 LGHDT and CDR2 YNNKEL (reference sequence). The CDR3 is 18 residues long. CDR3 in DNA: TGTGCCAGCAGCCCAGTTAATTACGGGGCAGGGGGCCGGGAGACCCAGTACTTC. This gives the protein CASSPVNYGAGGRETQYF.

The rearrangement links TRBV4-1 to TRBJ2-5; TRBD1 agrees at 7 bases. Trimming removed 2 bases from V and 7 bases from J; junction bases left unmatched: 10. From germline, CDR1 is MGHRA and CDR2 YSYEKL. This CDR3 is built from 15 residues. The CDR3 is CASSQLDRDQRTQYF. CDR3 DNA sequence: TGCGCCAGCAGCCAACTTGACAGGGATCAGCGGACCCAGTACTTC.

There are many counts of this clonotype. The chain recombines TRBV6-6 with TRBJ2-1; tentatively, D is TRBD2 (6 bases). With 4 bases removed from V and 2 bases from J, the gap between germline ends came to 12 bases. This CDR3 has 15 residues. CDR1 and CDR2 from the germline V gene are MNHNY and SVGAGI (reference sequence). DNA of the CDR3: TGTGCCAGCAGTTTCGAAGGAGGGGCCTACAATGAGCAGTTCTTC. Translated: CASSFEGGAYNEQFF.

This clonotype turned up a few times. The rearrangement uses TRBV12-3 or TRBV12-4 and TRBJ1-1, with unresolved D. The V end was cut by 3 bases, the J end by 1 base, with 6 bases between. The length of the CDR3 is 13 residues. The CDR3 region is CASSFSRNTEAFF. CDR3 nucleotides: TGTGCCAGCAGTTTCTCAAGGAACACTGAAGCTTTCTTT.

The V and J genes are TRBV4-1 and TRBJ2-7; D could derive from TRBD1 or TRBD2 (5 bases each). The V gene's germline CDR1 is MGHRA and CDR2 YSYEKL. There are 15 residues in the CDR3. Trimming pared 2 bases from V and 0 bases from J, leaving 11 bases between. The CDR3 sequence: CASSQSFGTSYEQYF. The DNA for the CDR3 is TGCGCCAGCAGCCAATCTTTCGGGACCTCCTACGAGCAGTACTTC.

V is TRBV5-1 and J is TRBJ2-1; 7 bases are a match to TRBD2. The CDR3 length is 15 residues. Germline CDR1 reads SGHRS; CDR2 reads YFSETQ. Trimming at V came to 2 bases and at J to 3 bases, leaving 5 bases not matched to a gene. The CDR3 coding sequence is TGCGCCAGCAGCTTCGGGGGGAGTGACTACAATGAGCAGTTCTTC. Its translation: CASSFGGSDYNEQFF.